Sequencing of this T cell receptor beta chain was carried out in a study of shared clonotypes between healthy human individuals. This CDR3 contains 12 residues. CDR1 and CDR2 (germline): SGHTA, FQGNSA. V was clipped by 1 base and J by 7 bases, with 7 bases between them. Repertoires were generated with immunoSEQ multiplex PCR, while TCRdb's copy carries only in-frame clones and drops some. The data contain under 2,500,000 clones, approximately 94% of them seen just once; the ten biggest clones take up roughly 0.13%. Sequenced: naive CD4+ T cells sorted from blood. The subset here: CD45RA+ positively selected. This sequence joins TRBV7-2 and TRBJ1-2; D unresolved. This receptor was obtained from a man aged 18 to 35 in good health. The CDR3 bases are TGTGCCAGCAGCTTAGATCGGGTTGGCTACACCTTC. It codes for CASSLDRVGYTF.